This T cell receptor beta chain was captured by sequencing in a study of T cell responses to AZD1222 COVID-19 vaccine. Turning to the study itself: Pooled samples include second doses given at about 4 or 12 weeks.

The table came from immunoSEQ multiplex PCR; TCRdb's copy has only in-frame clones and leaves some out. Of 98,000 or so clones in the sample, over 80% were seen once. CDR1 and CDR2 (germline): SGHRS, YFSETQ. This CDR3 spans 16 amino acids. V dropped 1 base and J dropped 5; count of bases not matched to a gene: 6. General observations from the study: Donors skewed white British and female; clonal diversity was possibly underestimated. Sampling that yielded the repertoires occurred only after the peak T cell response. Spike-specific TCR repertoires showed rising breadth and depth after two AZD1222 doses.

Remarks on this clone: Its antigen remains unknown.

The genes are TRBV5-1 and TRBJ2-2; 9 bases fit TRBD2. The sequenced sample was peripheral blood, obtained on day 0 of AZD1222 vaccination. The receptor was derived from an adult in good health. In DNA form, the CDR3 reads TGCGCCAGCAGCTTGTCGGTTAGCGGGAGTACCGGGGAGCTGTTTTTT. The encoded protein is CASSLSVSGSTGELFF.